Many counts were recorded for the clone carrying this T cell receptor beta chain. Its antigen remains unidentified. This record comes from a study of neurological immune-mediated disorders. Study-level results: Among 34 multiple sclerosis patients, phylogenetic grouping put the repertoires of 18 into a single related-CDR3 cluster, a possible signature.

The cell input for sorted libraries was 950,000 to 1,000,000, and those cells were CD4+ or CD8+ T cells. With 10-nucleotide random UMIs included, cDNA was synthesized by 5'RACE. TCRdb passed the 5' RACE reads through MiXCR, listing each CDR3 protein once. The sample consists of tens of thousands of distinct CDR3 sequences, about 4.2% of them appearing once. CDR1 and CDR2 from the germline V gene are SGDLS and YYNGEE. V was shortened by 7 bases and J by 8 bases, with 10 bases between the two germline ends. The CDR3 has 11 amino acids. The chain employs TRBV9 and TRBJ2-1; D is uncertain. This receptor was obtained from a woman aged 35 to 49 with multiple sclerosis. The sample taken for sequencing was CD4+ T cells from blood. Here the CDR3 reads CASGPMYEQFF. The CDR3 coding sequence is TGTGCCAGCGGCCCTATGTATGAGCAGTTCTTC.